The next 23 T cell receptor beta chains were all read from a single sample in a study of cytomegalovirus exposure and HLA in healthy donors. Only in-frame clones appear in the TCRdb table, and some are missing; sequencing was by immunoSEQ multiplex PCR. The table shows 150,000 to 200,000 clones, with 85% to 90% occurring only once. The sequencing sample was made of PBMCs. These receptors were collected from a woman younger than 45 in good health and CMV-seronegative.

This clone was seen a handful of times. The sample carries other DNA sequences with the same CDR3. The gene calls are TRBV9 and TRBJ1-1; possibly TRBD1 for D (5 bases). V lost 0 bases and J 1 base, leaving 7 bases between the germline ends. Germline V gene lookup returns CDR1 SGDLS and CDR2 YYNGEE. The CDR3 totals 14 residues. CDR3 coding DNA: TGTGCCAGCAGCGTAGCTGGGGGGAACACTGAAGCTTTCTTT. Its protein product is CASSVAGGNTEAFF. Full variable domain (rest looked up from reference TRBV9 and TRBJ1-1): DSGVTQTPKHLITATGQRVTLRCSPRSGDLSVYWYQQSLDQGLQFLIQYYNGEERAKGNILERFSAQQFPDLHSELNLSSLELGDSALYFCASSVAGGNTEAFFGQGTRLTVV.

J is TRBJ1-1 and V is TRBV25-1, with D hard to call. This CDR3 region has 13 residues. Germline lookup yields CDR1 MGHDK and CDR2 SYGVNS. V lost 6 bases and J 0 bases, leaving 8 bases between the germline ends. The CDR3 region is CASRPNLNTEAFF. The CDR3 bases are TGTGCCAGCAGGCCGAATTTGAACACTGAAGCTTTCTTT.

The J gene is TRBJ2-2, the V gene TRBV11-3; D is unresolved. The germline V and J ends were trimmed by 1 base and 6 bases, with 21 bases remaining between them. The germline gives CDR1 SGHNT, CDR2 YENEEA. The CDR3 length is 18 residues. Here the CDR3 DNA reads TGTGCCAGCAGCTTAGTATTAGGTGCAGCAGTACCCCCCGGGGAGCTGTTTTTT. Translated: CASSLVLGAAVPPGELFF.

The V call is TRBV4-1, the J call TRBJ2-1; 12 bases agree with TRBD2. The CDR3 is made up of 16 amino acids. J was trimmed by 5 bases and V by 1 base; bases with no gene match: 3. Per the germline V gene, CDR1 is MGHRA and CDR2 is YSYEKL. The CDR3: CASSQASGGANNEQFF. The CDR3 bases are TGCGCCAGCAGCCAAGCTAGCGGGGGGGCCAACAATGAGCAGTTCTTC.

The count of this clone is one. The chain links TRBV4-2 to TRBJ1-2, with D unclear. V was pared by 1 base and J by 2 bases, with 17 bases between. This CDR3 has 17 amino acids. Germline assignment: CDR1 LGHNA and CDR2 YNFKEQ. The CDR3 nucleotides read TGTGCCAGCAGCCAAGCCCCCAGCTCGATTTCAAACTATGGCTACACCTTC. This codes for CASSQAPSSISNYGYTF.

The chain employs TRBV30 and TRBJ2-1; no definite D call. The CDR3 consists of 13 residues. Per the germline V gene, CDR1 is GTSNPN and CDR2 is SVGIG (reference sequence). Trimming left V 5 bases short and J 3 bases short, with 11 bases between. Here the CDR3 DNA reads TGTGCCTGGTCAGTGATGGTCTACAATGAGCAGTTCTTC. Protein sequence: CAWSVMVYNEQFF.

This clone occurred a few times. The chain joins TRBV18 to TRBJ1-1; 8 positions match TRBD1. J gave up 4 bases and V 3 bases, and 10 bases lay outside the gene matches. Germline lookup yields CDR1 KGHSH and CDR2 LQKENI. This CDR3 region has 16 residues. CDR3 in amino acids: CASSPQGTGGITEAFF. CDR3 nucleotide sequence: TGTGCCAGCTCACCCCAGGGGACAGGTGGTATCACTGAAGCTTTCTTT.

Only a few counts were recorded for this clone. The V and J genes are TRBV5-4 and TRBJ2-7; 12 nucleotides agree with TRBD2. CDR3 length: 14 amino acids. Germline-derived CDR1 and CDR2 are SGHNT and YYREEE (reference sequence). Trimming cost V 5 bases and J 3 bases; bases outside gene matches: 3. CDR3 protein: CASSQTSGSYEQYF. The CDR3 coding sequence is TGTGCCAGCAGTCAGACTAGCGGGAGCTACGAGCAGTACTTC.

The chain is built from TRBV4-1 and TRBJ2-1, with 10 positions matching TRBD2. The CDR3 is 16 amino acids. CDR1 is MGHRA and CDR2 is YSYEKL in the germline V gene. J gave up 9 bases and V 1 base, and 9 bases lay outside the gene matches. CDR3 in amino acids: CASSQAPTSGVGEQFF. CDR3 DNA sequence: TGCGCCAGCAGCCAAGCACCCACTAGCGGGGTTGGTGAGCAGTTCTTC.

CDR3 in amino acids: CASSEYRGRPETQYF. The CDR3 bases are TGTGCCAGCAGTGAATACAGGGGGCGCCCAGAGACCCAGTACTTC. The V gene is TRBV6-1, the J gene TRBJ2-5; 9 bases are a match to TRBD1. CDR1 and CDR2 from the germline V gene are MNHNS and SASEGT. V lost 2 bases, J lost 4 bases, and 5 bases stayed unmatched. This CDR3 has 15 amino acids.

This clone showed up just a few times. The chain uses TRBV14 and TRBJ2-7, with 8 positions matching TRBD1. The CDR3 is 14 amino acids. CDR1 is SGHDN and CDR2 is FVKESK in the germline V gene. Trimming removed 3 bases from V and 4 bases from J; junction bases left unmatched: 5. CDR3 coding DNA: TGTGCCAGCAGCCACTCGGGACAGGTATACGAGCAGTACTTC. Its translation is CASSHSGQVYEQYF.

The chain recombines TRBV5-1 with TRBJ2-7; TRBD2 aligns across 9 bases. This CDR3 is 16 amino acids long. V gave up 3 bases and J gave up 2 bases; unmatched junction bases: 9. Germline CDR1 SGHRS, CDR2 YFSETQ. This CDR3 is CASSSLGASGTYEQYF. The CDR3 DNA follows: TGCGCCAGCAGCTCCCTCGGAGCTAGCGGGACCTACGAGCAGTACTTC.

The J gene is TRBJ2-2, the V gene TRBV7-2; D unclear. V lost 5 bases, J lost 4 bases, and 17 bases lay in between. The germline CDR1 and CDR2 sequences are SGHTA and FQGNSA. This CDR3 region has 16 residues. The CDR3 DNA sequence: TGTGCCAGCAGCGCGCCCGTGAGGTTGGGCACCGGGGAGCTGTTTTTT. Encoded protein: CASSAPVRLGTGELFF.

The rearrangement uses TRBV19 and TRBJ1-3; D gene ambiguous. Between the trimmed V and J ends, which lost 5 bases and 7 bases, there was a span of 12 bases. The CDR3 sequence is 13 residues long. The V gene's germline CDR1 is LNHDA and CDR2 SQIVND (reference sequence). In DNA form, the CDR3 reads TGTGCCAGTAGTTCGGGCCCTCCGAACACCATATATTTT. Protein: CASSSGPPNTIYF. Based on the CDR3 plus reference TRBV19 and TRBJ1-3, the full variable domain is DGGITQSPKYLFRKEGQNVTLSCEQNLNHDAMYWYRQDPGQGLRLIYYSQIVNDFQKGDIAEGYSVSREKKESFPLTVTSAQKNPTAFYLCASSSGPPNTIYFGEGSWLTVV.

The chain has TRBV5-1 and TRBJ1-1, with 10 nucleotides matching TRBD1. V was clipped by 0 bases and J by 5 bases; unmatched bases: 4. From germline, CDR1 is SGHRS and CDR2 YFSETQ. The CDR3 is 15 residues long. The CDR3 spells CASSLGQGAATEAFF. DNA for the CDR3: TGCGCCAGCAGCTTGGGACAGGGGGCGGCTACTGAAGCTTTCTTT. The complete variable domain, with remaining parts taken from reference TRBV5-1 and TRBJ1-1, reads KAGVTQTPRYLIKTRGQQVTLSCSPISGHRSVSWYQQTPGQGLQFLFEYFSETQRNKGNFPGRFSGRQFSNSRSEMNVSTLELGDSALYLCASSLGQGAATEAFFGQGTRLTVV.

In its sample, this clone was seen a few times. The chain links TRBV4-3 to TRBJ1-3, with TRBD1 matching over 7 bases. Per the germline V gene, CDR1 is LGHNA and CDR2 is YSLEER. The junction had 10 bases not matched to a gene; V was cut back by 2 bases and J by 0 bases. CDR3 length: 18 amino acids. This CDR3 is CASSQNAPSGGSGNTIYF. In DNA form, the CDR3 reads TGCGCCAGCAGCCAAAACGCTCCCTCAGGGGGCTCTGGAAACACCATATATTTT.

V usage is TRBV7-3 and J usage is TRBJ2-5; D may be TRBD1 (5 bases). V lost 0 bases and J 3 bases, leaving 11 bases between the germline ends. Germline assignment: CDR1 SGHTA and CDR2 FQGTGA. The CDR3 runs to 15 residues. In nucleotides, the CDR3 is TGTGCCAGCAGCTTAACTGGCAGGGATGAAGAGACCCAGTACTTC. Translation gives CASSLTGRDEETQYF.

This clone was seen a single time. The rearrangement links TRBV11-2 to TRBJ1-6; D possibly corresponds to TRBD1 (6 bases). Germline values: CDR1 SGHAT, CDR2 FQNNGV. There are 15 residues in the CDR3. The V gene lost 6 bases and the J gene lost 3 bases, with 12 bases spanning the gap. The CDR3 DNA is TGTGCCAGCAGAGAACGGGACAACTATAATTCACCCCTCCACTTT. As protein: CASRERDNYNSPLHF.

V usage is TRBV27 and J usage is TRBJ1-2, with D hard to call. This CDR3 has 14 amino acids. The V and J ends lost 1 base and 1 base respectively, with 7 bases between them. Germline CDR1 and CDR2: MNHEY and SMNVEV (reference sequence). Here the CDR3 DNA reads TGTGCCAGCAGTTTATACGGTTATAACTATGGCTACACCTTC. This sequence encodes CASSLYGYNYGYTF.

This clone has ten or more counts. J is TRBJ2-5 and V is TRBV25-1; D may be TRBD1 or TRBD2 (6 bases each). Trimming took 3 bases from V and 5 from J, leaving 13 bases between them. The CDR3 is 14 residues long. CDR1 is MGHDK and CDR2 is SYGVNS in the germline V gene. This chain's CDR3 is CASSDWGAGETQYF. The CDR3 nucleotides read TGTGCCAGCAGTGACTGGGGGGCAGGGGAGACCCAGTACTTC.

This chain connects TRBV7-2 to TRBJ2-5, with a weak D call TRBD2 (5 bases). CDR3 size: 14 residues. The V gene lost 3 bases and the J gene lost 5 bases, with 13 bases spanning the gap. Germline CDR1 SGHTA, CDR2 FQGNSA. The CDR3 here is CASSLLGDSETQYF. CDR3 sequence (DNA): TGTGCCAGCAGCTTGCTCGGGGATTCGGAGACCCAGTACTTC.

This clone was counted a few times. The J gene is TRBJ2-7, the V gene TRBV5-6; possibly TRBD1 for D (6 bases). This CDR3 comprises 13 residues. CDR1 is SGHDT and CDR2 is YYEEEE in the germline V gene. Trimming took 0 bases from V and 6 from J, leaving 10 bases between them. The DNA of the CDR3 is TGTGCCAGCAGCTTGGGCAGGGGAAGCGAGCAGTACTTC. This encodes CASSLGRGSEQYF.

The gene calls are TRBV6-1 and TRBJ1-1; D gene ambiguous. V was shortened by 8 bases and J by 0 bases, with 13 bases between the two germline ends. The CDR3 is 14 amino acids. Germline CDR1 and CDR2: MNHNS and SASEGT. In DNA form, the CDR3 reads TGTGCCAGCCTATCTCAGATTTTGAACACTGAAGCTTTCTTT. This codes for CASLSQILNTEAFF.